This entry is about one TCR beta chain. Its target is unknown. CDR1 is LGHNA and CDR2 is YSLEER in the germline V gene. With V trimmed by 1 base and J by 9 bases, 9 bases remained unmatched. This CDR3 has 16 residues. This record comes from a study of T cell responses to AZD1222 COVID-19 vaccine. Study outcomes and limitations: Donor demographics were predominantly white British with a female majority; clonal diversity may be underestimated. Vaccine-associated CD4 TCRs spanned spike, dominant at 160-218 and 743-854.

Sequencing was performed with immunoSEQ multiplex PCR; in TCRdb, only in-frame clones are kept and a portion is missing. The profile shows about 98,000 clones, approximately 91% of them singletons. The material was peripheral blood, obtained on day 0 of AZD1222 vaccination. The clonotype originates from an adult in good health. The chain has TRBV4-3 and TRBJ2-1, with TRBD2 identical over 10 bases. CDR3 in DNA: TGCGCCAGCAGCCAAGTGTTTTCTAGCGGGAGTAGTGAGCAGTTCTTC. Translation: CASSQVFSSGSSEQFF.